This T cell receptor beta chain was captured by sequencing in a study of radiotherapy plus CTLA-4 blockade in lung cancer. About the research overall: In about 20% of patients, objective responses were seen; roughly 30% had disease control.

The data were produced by immunoSEQ multiplex PCR, yet TCRdb's version contains in-frame clones alone and is incomplete. This table has more than 75,000 clones, about three quarters appearing once. Each patient with chemo-refractory metastatic non-small-cell lung cancer was treated with focal radiation plus CTLA-4 blockade using ipilimumab. V was clipped by 3 bases and J by 8 bases, with 17 bases between them. The length of the CDR3 is 14 residues. Germline V gene sequence: CDR1 SGHAT, CDR2 FQNNGV. This sequence originates from a human donor with non-small cell lung cancer that progressed on radiotherapy plus ipilimumab. Specimen: peripheral blood, collected from a patient treated with radiotherapy plus ipilimumab. The V and J genes are TRBV11-2 and TRBJ2-7; D possibly corresponds to TRBD2 (6 bases). The CDR3 here is CASSFLGGLAKQYF. For the CDR3, the DNA is TGTGCCAGCAGCTTTTTGGGCGGGCTAGCGAAGCAGTACTTC.